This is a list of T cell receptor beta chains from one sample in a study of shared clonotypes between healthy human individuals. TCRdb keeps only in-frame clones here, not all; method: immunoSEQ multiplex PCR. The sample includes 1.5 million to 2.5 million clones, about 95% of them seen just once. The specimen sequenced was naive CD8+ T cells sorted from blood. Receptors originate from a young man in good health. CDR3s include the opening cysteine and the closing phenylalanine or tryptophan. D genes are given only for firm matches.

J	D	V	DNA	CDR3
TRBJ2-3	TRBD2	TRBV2	TGTGCCAGCAGTGAGGGGACGGGGGGAGTGACAGATACGCAGTATTTT	CASSEGTGGVTDTQYF
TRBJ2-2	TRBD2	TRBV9	TGTGCCAGCAGCGTATCTAGCGGGGGGCCCAACACCGGGGAGCTGTTTTTT	CASSVSSGGPNTGELFF
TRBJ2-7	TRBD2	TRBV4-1	TGCGCCAGCAGCCAAGGGCGGGGGGGCTCCTACGAGCAGTACTTC	CASSQGRGGSYEQYF
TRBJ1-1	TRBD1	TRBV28	TGTGCCAGCAGCCTCCGGACAGGCGTCCACACTGAAGCTTTCTTT	CASSLRTGVHTEAFF
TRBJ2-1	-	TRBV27	TGTGCCAGCAGTTTCGCAGGTCCCCCATCCTACAATGAGCAGTTCTTC	CASSFAGPPSYNEQFF
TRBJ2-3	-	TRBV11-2	TGTGCCAGCAGCTTAGATCTAGGGGCGGGTACACCCACTAGCACAGATACGCAGTATTTT	CASSLDLGAGTPTSTDTQYF
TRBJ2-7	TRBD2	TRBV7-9	TGTGCCAGCAGCGCGGGATTTAGCGGGAGGGACTCCTACGAGCAGTACTTC	CASSAGFSGRDSYEQYF
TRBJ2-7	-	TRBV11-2	TGTGCCAGCAGCTTAGGACCAGGGCACCCAGAAAACGAGCAGTACTTC	CASSLGPGHPENEQYF
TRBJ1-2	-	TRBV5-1	TGCGCCAGCAGCTTGTTTACAGGGCACCTCTATGGCTACACCTTC	CASSLFTGHLYGYTF
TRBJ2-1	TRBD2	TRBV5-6	TGTGCCAGCAGCTGGGAGACTAGCGGGAGAGGTGAGCAGTTCTTC	CASSWETSGRGEQFF
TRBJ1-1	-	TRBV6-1	TGTGCCAGCCGGCGTGTGAACACTGAAGCTTTCTTT	CASRRVNTEAFF
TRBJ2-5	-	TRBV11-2	TGTGCCAGCAGCTTAGAATATCCGCGCACACAAGAGACCCAGTACTTC	CASSLEYPRTQETQYF
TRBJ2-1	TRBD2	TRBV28	TGTGCCAGCAGTTCCGGACTAGCGGGGGCTAGTGAGCAGTTCTTC	CASSSGLAGASEQFF